Shown below are 8 T cell receptor beta chains from a single sample sequenced in a study of shared clonotypes between healthy human individuals. The table came from immunoSEQ multiplex PCR; TCRdb's copy has only in-frame clones and leaves some out. The repertoire includes nearly 1 million clones, around three quarters of them detected once, and nearly 1.5% sits in the top ten. The specimen sequenced was memory CD4+ T cells sorted from blood. Subset: CD45RA-negative fraction. The receptor set was obtained from a man aged 18-30 years in good health.

The V and J genes are TRBV4-3 and TRBJ2-7; 7 bases are shared with TRBD1. The CDR3 has 15 amino acids. V trimming: 1 base; J trimming: 3 bases; junction bases outside the gene matches: 6. Germline V gives CDR1 LGHNA, CDR2 YSLEER. In nucleotides, the CDR3 is TGCGCCAGCAGCCAAGCGAGGGCAGGGGGCTACGAGCAGTACTTC. It translates to CASSQARAGGYEQYF.

The CDR3 DNA is TGCGCCAGCAGCCGTGGGACAGGGGGTGAAGAGACCCAGTACTTC. It is translated as CASSRGTGGEETQYF. The genes are TRBV5-1 and TRBJ2-5, with 11 bases fitting TRBD1. This CDR3 is 15 amino acids long. Germline-derived CDR1 and CDR2 are SGHRS and YFSETQ. J lost 3 bases, V lost 4 bases, and 5 bases had no gene match.

This sequence joins TRBV9 and TRBJ2-5; D remains unclear. Trimming removed 0 bases from V and 5 bases from J, with 11 bases in between. This CDR3 spans 14 amino acids. Germline V gives CDR1 SGDLS, CDR2 YYNGEE. CDR3 residues: CASSVDGRTETQYF. As DNA, the CDR3 is TGTGCCAGCAGCGTAGATGGGCGTACGGAGACCCAGTACTTC.

This clone has only one observation. The chain recombines TRBV4-1 with TRBJ2-7; D is undetermined. The CDR3 is 11 amino acids. V was pared by 4 bases and J by 13 bases, with 14 bases between. CDR1 MGHRA and CDR2 YSYEKL come from the germline V gene. CDR3 sequence (DNA): TGCGCCAGCAGCCTTTTAGACTCGCTCTACTTC. It codes for CASSLLDSLYF.

The rearrangement links TRBV6-7 to TRBJ1-1; D is uncertain. TRBV6-7 is an ORF; its function is uncertain. The CDR3 is made up of 17 amino acids. V lost 5 bases to trimming and J lost 1 base, with 20 bases between them. This CDR3 reads CASSAYVAPGRNTEAFF. The CDR3 coding sequence is TGTGCCAGCAGTGCCTACGTGGCCCCCGGAAGGAACACTGAAGCTTTCTTT.

CDR3 protein: CASSRDRGRETQYF. The CDR3 DNA follows: TGTGCCAGCAGCAGGGACAGGGGGAGGGAGACCCAGTACTTC. This chain connects TRBV7-9 to TRBJ2-5; 11 bases line up with TRBD1. The junction had 4 bases not matched to a gene; V was cut back by 5 bases and J by 5 bases. CDR1 and CDR2 from the germline V gene are SEHNR and FQNEAQ (reference sequence). The CDR3 has 14 amino acids.

In DNA form, the CDR3 reads TGTGCCAGCTCTGAAGCCTATGGCTACACCTTC. It codes for CASSEAYGYTF. V is TRBV6-1 and J is TRBJ1-2; D is uncertain. The germline V and J ends were trimmed by 8 bases and 4 bases, with 8 bases remaining between them. Germline V lookup: CDR1 MNHNS, CDR2 SASEGT. The CDR3 has 11 amino acids.

This chain connects TRBV4-3 to TRBJ2-1; D remains ambiguous. CDR3 length equals 14 residues. Germline CDR1 LGHNA, CDR2 YSLEER. Trimming pared 0 bases from V and 7 bases from J, leaving 10 bases between. The CDR3 here is CASSQEQFLNEQFF. The CDR3 DNA reads TGCGCCAGCAGCCAAGAACAGTTTCTAAATGAGCAGTTCTTC.